These T cell receptor beta chains were read from a single sample in a study of cytomegalovirus exposure and HLA in healthy donors. The data were produced by immunoSEQ multiplex PCR, yet TCRdb's version contains in-frame clones alone and is incomplete. The sample carries about 90,000 clones, around 84% recorded once. Source material: PBMCs. Receptors originate from a young man in good health and CMV-seronegative. CDR3s include the opening cysteine and the closing phenylalanine or tryptophan. Fields, in order: J gene, V gene, D gene, CDR3 protein. The D gene is left open where the match is weak.

J gene: TRBJ1-1
V gene: TRBV30
D gene: TRBD1
CDR3 protein: CAWSPIRTGNITEAFF

J gene: TRBJ2-7
V gene: TRBV6-5
D gene: -
CDR3 protein: CASGEGDLYEQYF

J gene: TRBJ1-2
V gene: TRBV18
D gene: TRBD1
CDR3 protein: CASSPADRAAYGYTF

J gene: TRBJ2-4
V gene: TRBV6-5
D gene: -
CDR3 protein: CASSQHRGGVVYF

J gene: TRBJ1-5
V gene: TRBV15
D gene: -
CDR3 protein: CATSSLGGGQPQHF

J gene: TRBJ2-7
V gene: TRBV13
D gene: TRBD2
CDR3 protein: CASSTGTSGTVSWEQYF

J gene: TRBJ1-5
V gene: TRBV27
D gene: TRBD1
CDR3 protein: CASSAGTGDWPQHF

J gene: TRBJ2-7
V gene: TRBV15
D gene: TRBD2
CDR3 protein: CATSREGIGGSGRATGPPYEQYF

J gene: TRBJ2-7
V gene: TRBV27
D gene: -
CDR3 protein: CASSAGLALTYEQYF

J gene: TRBJ2-5
V gene: TRBV6-5
D gene: -
CDR3 protein: CASSYSDFRVHETQYF

J gene: TRBJ2-1
V gene: TRBV27
D gene: TRBD2
CDR3 protein: CASSRGGRGQFF

J gene: TRBJ2-5
V gene: TRBV7-8
D gene: TRBD2
CDR3 protein: CASSMIGTTRETQYF

J gene: TRBJ2-1
V gene: TRBV25-1
D gene: TRBD1
CDR3 protein: CASSGAGLDRGPNEQFF

J gene: TRBJ2-5
V gene: TRBV2
D gene: TRBD2
CDR3 protein: CASRKGLAGKETQYF

J gene: TRBJ1-1
V gene: TRBV30
D gene: -
CDR3 protein: CAWSSTSTRGTEAFF

J gene: TRBJ2-1
V gene: TRBV9
D gene: TRBD2
CDR3 protein: CASSVDGLAGGPYNEQFF

J gene: TRBJ1-6
V gene: TRBV7-9
D gene: -
CDR3 protein: CASSSRAGVDSPLHF

J gene: TRBJ2-7
V gene: TRBV5-1
D gene: -
CDR3 protein: CASSPPSSSYEQYF

J gene: TRBJ1-2
V gene: TRBV19
D gene: -
CDR3 protein: CASSIAEGGYGYTF

J gene: TRBJ1-2
V gene: TRBV11-2
D gene: -
CDR3 protein: CASSPLRPPTGGYTF

J gene: TRBJ2-5
V gene: TRBV4-1
D gene: TRBD2
CDR3 protein: CASSQARGLAGELETQYF

J gene: TRBJ1-1
V gene: TRBV29-1
D gene: -
CDR3 protein: CSVPDPGFPAEAFF

J gene: TRBJ2-7
V gene: TRBV6-1
D gene: TRBD2
CDR3 protein: CASSEMGLGRSEQYF

J gene: TRBJ1-1
V gene: TRBV12-5
D gene: TRBD1
CDR3 protein: CASGLGQGRGNTEAFF

J gene: TRBJ1-4
V gene: TRBV28
D gene: -
CDR3 protein: CASSLGPGGEEKLFF

J gene: TRBJ2-1
V gene: TRBV6-1
D gene: -
CDR3 protein: CASSEVGSSGASYNEQFF

J gene: TRBJ2-1
V gene: TRBV7-3
D gene: TRBD2
CDR3 protein: CASSLRAGGPTDQFF

J gene: TRBJ2-7
V gene: TRBV6-1
D gene: TRBD1
CDR3 protein: CASSDSGTGHYEQYF

J gene: TRBJ1-2
V gene: TRBV6-5
D gene: -
CDR3 protein: CASSYSTGTNGYTF